A selection of T cell receptor beta chains follows, all from one sample in a study of blood T cell repertoires in COVID-19. Here immunoSEQ multiplex PCR was the method, and the copy in TCRdb shows in-frame clones only, minus some. The repertoire holds fewer than 300,000 clones, with approximately 85% as singletons. Sample: peripheral blood. These receptors all stem from a human donor with COVID-19, enrolled during active disease. The donor label of this sample is uncertain. The CDR3 runs from the conserved cysteine through the conserved F or W. D genes are given only for firm matches. Rows may omit the clone size; those that give it use once, few, many or a size class.

v_gene	d_gene	abundance	j_gene	CDR3nt	CDR3aa
TRBV7-3	TRBD2	NA	TRBJ2-1	TGTGCCAGCAGCTCCTTAGCGGGAGAAGTAGGCGAGCAGTTCTTC	CASSSLAGEVGEQFF
TRBV15	NA	NA	TRBJ1-2	TGTGCCACCAGCGGAACAGACTATGGCTACACCTTC	CATSGTDYGYTF
TRBV5-6	NA	once	TRBJ2-1	TGTGCCAGCAGCTTGGCTAGGGGCGACGGTGAGCAGTTCTTC	CASSLARGDGEQFF
TRBV14	NA	NA	TRBJ2-5	TGTGCCAGCAGCCCCGGAGGGCCGGAAGAGACCCAGTACTTC	CASSPGGPEETQYF
TRBV10-2	TRBD2	NA	TRBJ2-7	TGCGCCAGCAGTGTGAGACTAGCGGGCGTAACCTACGAGCAGTACTTC	CASSVRLAGVTYEQYF
TRBV28	NA	NA	TRBJ2-2	TGTGCCAGCAGTCGACAGCTACCGAACACCGGGGAGCTGTTTTTT	CASSRQLPNTGELFF
TRBV28	NA	NA	TRBJ1-5	TGTGCCAGCAGTTTATCATTGAGCAATCAGCCCCAGCATTTT	CASSLSLSNQPQHF
TRBV15	NA	NA	TRBJ2-5	TGTGCCACCAGCAGAGATCTCCCAGAAGAGACCCAGTACTTC	CATSRDLPEETQYF
TRBV11-2	TRBD2	NA	TRBJ2-2	TGTGCCAGCAGCTTTGCAGCGGGAGTTATCGGGGAGCTGTTTTTT	CASSFAAGVIGELFF
TRBV7-7	TRBD1	NA	TRBJ2-3	TGTGCTAGCAGCCCAGGGGGTACAGATACGCAGTATTTT	CASSPGGTDTQYF
TRBV6-5	NA	NA	TRBJ1-1	TGTGCCAGCGAGAGGGAGCCGAACACTGAAGCTTTCTTT	CASEREPNTEAFF
TRBV19	NA	NA	TRBJ1-5	TGTGCCAGTAGTATAGGGGGGCAGGTAAAGGAGCCCCAGCATTTT	CASSIGGQVKEPQHF
TRBV2	NA	NA	TRBJ1-2	TGTGCCAGCACCGAACTGACAGGTTCGGGTGGCTACACCTTC	CASTELTGSGGYTF
TRBV5-1	NA	NA	TRBJ1-2	TGCGCCAGCAGCGAGTTTGCGCGGGCGTCCCCTAACTATGGCTACACCTTC	CASSEFARASPNYGYTF
TRBV4-3	NA	NA	TRBJ2-1	TGCGCCAGCAGCCAAGGTCCAGCGGCCACCTACAATGAGCAGTTCTTC	CASSQGPAATYNEQFF
TRBV28	TRBD2	NA	TRBJ2-1	TGTGCCAGCGGGCCCGGGACTAGCTACAATGAGCAGTTCTTC	CASGPGTSYNEQFF
TRBV18	TRBD1	NA	TRBJ1-1	TGTGCCAGCTCCCCGGACAGGGGGCAGACTGAAGCTTTCTTT	CASSPDRGQTEAFF
TRBV3-1/TRBV3-2	NA	NA	TRBJ2-5	TGTGCCAGCAGCCAAGAGAGAAGTCTCCAAGAGACCCAGTACTTC	CASSQERSLQETQYF
TRBV5-8	TRBD1	NA	TRBJ2-1	TGTGCCAGCAGCTTGGGGACAGGGTACAATGAGCAGTTCTTC	CASSLGTGYNEQFF
TRBV9	TRBD1	NA	TRBJ1-4	TGTGCCAGCAGCGCCCCCGGGACAGCTGGGGCCTTGAGGGAAAAACTGTTTTTT	CASSAPGTAGALREKLFF
TRBV6-5	NA	NA	TRBJ2-2	TGTGCCAGCTGGGAGACGAACACCGGGGAGCTGTTTTTT	CASWETNTGELFF
TRBV21-1	NA	NA	TRBJ1-5	TGTGCCAGCAGACCGACAGGGGAAAATCCTTATAGCAATCAGCCCCAGCATTTT	CASRPTGENPYSNQPQHF
TRBV21-1	NA	NA	TRBJ2-1	TGTGCCAGCAGCGCCCGAGGACAGGACTACAATGAGCAGTTCTTC	CASSARGQDYNEQFF
TRBV9	TRBD1	once	TRBJ1-1	TGTGCCAGCAGCGTAGTACAGGGGATGAACACTGAAGCTTTCTTT	CASSVVQGMNTEAFF
TRBV18	TRBD2	NA	TRBJ2-5	TGTGCCAGCTCACCAACTAGCGGGAGTGAAGAGACCCAGTACTTC	CASSPTSGSEETQYF
TRBV9	NA	NA	TRBJ2-7	TGTGCCAGCAGCGACGGGACAAACTACGAGCAGTACTTC	CASSDGTNYEQYF
TRBV29-1	NA	once	TRBJ1-1	TGCAGCGCCTCCCTGGGGGCAGGCCCTGAAGCTTTCTTT	CSASLGAGPEAFF
TRBV28	TRBD1	NA	TRBJ1-5	TGTGCCAGCACGGACACCGGGACAGAACATTTT	CASTDTGTEHF
TRBV6-1	NA	NA	TRBJ1-3	TGTGCCAGCAGTGAACTCTACAGGACGACTGGAAACACCATATATTTT	CASSELYRTTGNTIYF
TRBV10-1	TRBD1	NA	TRBJ1-2	TGCGCCAGCAGTCCCGGGACAGGGGCCTGGGGCTACACCTTC	CASSPGTGAWGYTF
TRBV9	NA	once	TRBJ2-3	TGTGCCAGCAGGCGGGACACAGATACGCAGTATTTT	CASRRDTDTQYF
TRBV2	NA	NA	TRBJ1-6	TGTGCCAGCAGTGCCCGTGTTCCGGACACCAATTCACCCCTCCACTTT	CASSARVPDTNSPLHF
TRBV10-3	TRBD1	NA	TRBJ1-1	TGTGCCACCTTTCCGACAGGGAGGAACACTGAAGCTTTCTTT	CATFPTGRNTEAFF
TRBV7-8	TRBD1	NA	TRBJ2-1	TGTGCCAGCAGCATAGTCCTGGGACAGGGGACCTCCAATGAGCAGTTCTTC	CASSIVLGQGTSNEQFF
TRBV20-1	NA	NA	TRBJ1-2	TGCAGTGCCCCGAACTATGGCTACACCTTC	CSAPNYGYTF
TRBV29-1	NA	NA	TRBJ1-1	TGCAGCGTTGAAGAGACGGCGGGGGCTGTTTTCTTT	CSVEETAGAVFF
TRBV29-1	TRBD2	NA	TRBJ2-3	TGCAGCGTTGGGGCGGGAGGGAGTGATACGCAGTATTTT	CSVGAGGSDTQYF
TRBV5-1	TRBD2	NA	TRBJ2-7	TGCGCCAGCAGCTTAGCGGGGGAAACCTACGAGCAGTACTTC	CASSLAGETYEQYF
TRBV7-8	NA	NA	TRBJ1-2	TGTGCCAGCAGCAGGGAGTTGGGTGGCTACACCTTC	CASSRELGGYTF
TRBV19	NA	NA	TRBJ2-7	TGTGCCAGTAACCCCGGGGTAGGCATCTACGAGCAGTACTTC	CASNPGVGIYEQYF
TRBV10-3	NA	NA	TRBJ2-1	TGTGCCATCAGTGAAATGGAGGAGCCGATTTTTGGCAATGAGCAGTTCTTC	CAISEMEEPIFGNEQFF
TRBV19	TRBD1	NA	TRBJ1-4	TGTGCCAGTACCGCCCGACAGGGCAAAGAAAAACTGTTTTTT	CASTARQGKEKLFF
TRBV11-2	NA	NA	TRBJ1-2	TGTGCCAGCAGCCATAATGGACTAGGCTACACCTTC	CASSHNGLGYTF
TRBV28	NA	NA	TRBJ2-5	TGTGCCAGCAGTTTTAATGTGCGGTGGTACTTC	CASSFNVRWYF
TRBV7-9	TRBD2	NA	TRBJ2-5	TGTGCCAGCAGCTTATCGCTAGCGGGAGGTGAGACCCAGTACTTC	CASSLSLAGGETQYF
TRBV19	TRBD1	NA	TRBJ1-1	TGTGCCAGTAAAACCGGGACAGAGAACACTGAAGCTTTCTTT	CASKTGTENTEAFF
TRBV7-9	TRBD1	NA	TRBJ1-6	TGTGCCAGCAGTCCGGGGACGGGACAGGCTAATTCACCCCTCCACTTT	CASSPGTGQANSPLHF
TRBV2	TRBD1	NA	TRBJ1-4	TGTGCCAGCAGCGTCAGGACAGGGACGGGTGAAAAACTGTTTTTT	CASSVRTGTGEKLFF
TRBV14	NA	once	TRBJ2-3	TGTGCCAGCAGCGGCGGAACTAGCACAGATACGCAGTATTTT	CASSGGTSTDTQYF
TRBV11-1	TRBD2	NA	TRBJ2-5	TGTGCCAGCAGCTTAGCGCTCGGCGGGAGACAGACCCAGTACTTC	CASSLALGGRQTQYF
TRBV28	NA	NA	TRBJ1-2	TGTGCCAGCGGGCTTTCCGGGGGGAGGCAAGGCTACACCTTC	CASGLSGGRQGYTF
TRBV10-2	TRBD1	NA	TRBJ2-1	TGCGCCAGCAGCTATGGGACAGATTACAATGAGCAGTTCTTC	CASSYGTDYNEQFF
TRBV3-1/TRBV3-2	NA	NA	TRBJ2-1	TGTGCCAGCACCCATGCGGGTTCCTCCTACAATGAGCAGTTCTTC	CASTHAGSSYNEQFF
TRBV24-1	NA	NA	TRBJ1-6	TGTGCCACCAGTGATCCGGGACTTCCCCGGAGTTCACCCCTCCACTTT	CATSDPGLPRSSPLHF
TRBV28	NA	NA	TRBJ2-7	TGTGCCAGCAGTACCCCGGACGGGAGTGTCGACGAGCAGTACTTC	CASSTPDGSVDEQYF
TRBV19	TRBD2	NA	TRBJ2-7	TGTGCCAGTAGTTCCGCGGGACTAGTCAGCAACGAGCAGTACTTC	CASSSAGLVSNEQYF
TRBV28	TRBD1	NA	TRBJ1-1	TGTGCCAGCAGTTTCGCAGGGGGTAGGAGCACTGAAGCTTTCTTT	CASSFAGGRSTEAFF
TRBV4-1	TRBD1	NA	TRBJ1-1	TGCGCCAGCAGCCAAGATACGGACAGGGGTTCTTTCTTT	CASSQDTDRGSFF
TRBV7-2	NA	NA	TRBJ1-2	TGTGCCAGCAGCCCCGCACCTGCAGCTAACTATGGCTACACCTTC	CASSPAPAANYGYTF